The entry below describes one TCR beta chain. The data originate from a study of OX40 agonist ivuxolimab in advanced cancers. Clones were sequenced by immunoSEQ multiplex PCR, and TCRdb holds only the in-frame ones, with some missing. The profile covers around 15,000 clones, with 80% appearing a single time and around 30% taken by the ten largest. V lost 3 bases to trimming and J lost 8 bases; unmatched junction nucleotides: 11. This CDR3 spans 15 amino acids. Germline CDR1 SQVTM, CDR2 ANQGSEA. The source is an adult with an advanced solid tumor such as melanoma, head and neck, liver or kidney cancer. Sample: CD4+ or CD8+ T cells sorted from blood, taken in a trial of the OX40 agonist ivuxolimab. The gene calls are TRBV29-1 and TRBJ2-1; 9 nucleotides agree with TRBD1. CDR3: CSVEGNRDRDYEQFF. In DNA, the CDR3 is TGCAGCGTTGAGGGAAACCGGGACAGGGATTATGAGCAGTTCTTC.